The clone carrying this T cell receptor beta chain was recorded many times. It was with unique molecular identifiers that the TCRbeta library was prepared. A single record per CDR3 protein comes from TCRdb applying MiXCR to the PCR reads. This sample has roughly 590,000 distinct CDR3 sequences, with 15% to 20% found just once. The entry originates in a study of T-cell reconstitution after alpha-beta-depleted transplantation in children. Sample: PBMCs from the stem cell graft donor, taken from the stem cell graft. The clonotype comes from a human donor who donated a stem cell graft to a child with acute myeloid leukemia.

The DNA for the CDR3 is TGTGCCAGCAGCTTAGATGCGGGGGTCCTCCAAGAGACCCAGTACTTC. Its translation: CASSLDAGVLQETQYF. The V and J genes are TRBV7-6 and TRBJ2-5; 7 bases map to TRBD2. V was pared by 1 base and J by 1 base, with 6 bases of the junction left unmatched. The CDR3 spans 16 residues. The germline V gene has CDR1 SGHVS and CDR2 FNYEAQ.